The rows below give T cell receptor beta chains drawn from one sample of a study of Ad26.COV2.S vaccination and SARS-CoV-2 variants. Clones were sequenced by immunoSEQ multiplex PCR, and TCRdb holds only the in-frame ones, with some missing. The sample holds 450,000 to 550,000 clones, approximately 89% seen once. The specimen was peripheral blood, collected in a trial of Ad26.COV2.S vaccine versus placebo. These receptors originate from a person aged 18 to 59 who received the Ad26.COV2.S COVID-19 vaccine or a placebo. Each CDR3 is given with its conserved first and last residue. Each record gives: J gene, clone size, V gene, D gene, CDR3 DNA, CDR3 protein. The D gene is left open where the match is weak. Size is stated for part of the rows, as once, few or many counts, or as a class when the clone is expanded.

j_call: TRBJ2-3
clone_size: few
v_call: TRBV11-3
d_call: .
cdr3_nt: TGTGCCAGCAGGGGTCCACAGCGGAGCACAGATACGCAGTATTTT
cdr3_aa: CASRGPQRSTDTQYF

j_call: TRBJ1-2
clone_size: .
v_call: TRBV5-1
d_call: .
cdr3_nt: TGCGCCAGCAGCTCCCGGGCGGGAGGCAACTATGGCTACACCTTC
cdr3_aa: CASSSRAGGNYGYTF

j_call: TRBJ2-6
clone_size: .
v_call: TRBV7-2
d_call: TRBD2
cdr3_nt: TGTGCCAGCAGCCCTTCACCGGGACTAGCGGCTACTGGGGCCAACGTCCTGACTTTC
cdr3_aa: CASSPSPGLAATGANVLTF

j_call: TRBJ2-2
clone_size: .
v_call: TRBV20-1
d_call: .
cdr3_nt: TGCAGTGCTGGAGACCTGGGAGAGCTGTTTTTT
cdr3_aa: CSAGDLGELFF

j_call: TRBJ2-1
clone_size: once
v_call: TRBV19
d_call: .
cdr3_nt: TGTGCCAGTAGTATGATCCACCCCAATGAGCAGTTCTTC
cdr3_aa: CASSMIHPNEQFF

j_call: TRBJ2-7
clone_size: .
v_call: TRBV11-2
d_call: .
cdr3_nt: TGTGCCAGCAGCCTAGAGGGACGAGGCTACGAGCAGTACTTC
cdr3_aa: CASSLEGRGYEQYF

j_call: TRBJ1-4
clone_size: .
v_call: TRBV27
d_call: .
cdr3_nt: TGTGCCAGCAGTTTCAAGGGTAGCAATGAAAAACTGTTTTTT
cdr3_aa: CASSFKGSNEKLFF

j_call: TRBJ2-2
clone_size: .
v_call: TRBV2
d_call: TRBD2
cdr3_nt: TGTGCCAGCAGAGGACTAGCGGGGGGGACCGGGGAGCTGTTTTTT
cdr3_aa: CASRGLAGGTGELFF

j_call: TRBJ2-5
clone_size: .
v_call: TRBV7-6
d_call: TRBD1
cdr3_nt: TGTGCCAGCAGCTCGGCACCGACAGGGGGCTGGGAGACCCAGTACTTC
cdr3_aa: CASSSAPTGGWETQYF

j_call: TRBJ2-1
clone_size: .
v_call: TRBV5-1
d_call: .
cdr3_nt: TGCGCCAGCAGCTTGGCCTTAAACAGCCACTACAATGAGCAGTTCTTC
cdr3_aa: CASSLALNSHYNEQFF

j_call: TRBJ2-3
clone_size: .
v_call: TRBV7-2
d_call: .
cdr3_nt: TGTGCCAGCAGCCCCTCCGGGGGGCGCACAGATACGCAGTATTTT
cdr3_aa: CASSPSGGRTDTQYF

j_call: TRBJ2-1
clone_size: .
v_call: TRBV9
d_call: .
cdr3_nt: TGTGCCAGCAGCGTAGATGGGTCTAGTTCGGATGAGCAGTTCTTC
cdr3_aa: CASSVDGSSSDEQFF

j_call: TRBJ1-1
clone_size: .
v_call: TRBV15
d_call: .
cdr3_nt: TGTGCCACCAGCAGAGTATTGATTGGGGCGCCGGAAGCTTTCTTT
cdr3_aa: CATSRVLIGAPEAFF

j_call: TRBJ1-1
clone_size: .
v_call: TRBV14
d_call: .
cdr3_nt: TGTGCCAGCAGCCAGTACTCCTCGGGGACTGAAGCTTTCTTT
cdr3_aa: CASSQYSSGTEAFF

j_call: TRBJ1-6
clone_size: .
v_call: TRBV5-1
d_call: TRBD1
cdr3_nt: TGCGCCAGCAGCCCGGACAGGGCTGCTTCCTATAATTCACCCCTCCACTTT
cdr3_aa: CASSPDRAASYNSPLHF

j_call: TRBJ1-3
clone_size: .
v_call: TRBV4-1
d_call: .
cdr3_nt: TGCGCCAGCAGCCGCCCGACAGCGAGCTCTGGAAACACCATATATTTT
cdr3_aa: CASSRPTASSGNTIYF

j_call: TRBJ1-5
clone_size: .
v_call: TRBV4-2
d_call: .
cdr3_nt: TGTGCCAGCAGCCAAGATGCTTTGGGGGGCAATCAGCCCCAGCATTTT
cdr3_aa: CASSQDALGGNQPQHF

j_call: TRBJ1-4
clone_size: .
v_call: TRBV28
d_call: .
cdr3_nt: TGTGCTAGCGGGCGGATCACCGAAAAACTGTTTTTT
cdr3_aa: CASGRITEKLFF

j_call: TRBJ1-1
clone_size: few
v_call: TRBV5-4
d_call: TRBD1
cdr3_nt: TGTGCCAGCAGCTCTCCGGGACAGGATGCTTTCTTT
cdr3_aa: CASSSPGQDAFF

j_call: TRBJ1-6
clone_size: .
v_call: TRBV6-5
d_call: .
cdr3_nt: TGTGCCAGCAGTTACTCGAGACAGTATTCACCCCTCCACTTT
cdr3_aa: CASSYSRQYSPLHF

j_call: TRBJ2-2
clone_size: .
v_call: TRBV6-2/TRBV6-3
d_call: .
cdr3_nt: TGTGCCAGCAGTTACTCGGCGGGGACCAACACCGGGGAGCTGTTTTTT
cdr3_aa: CASSYSAGTNTGELFF

j_call: TRBJ2-5
clone_size: .
v_call: TRBV29-1
d_call: .
cdr3_nt: TGCAGCGGGGCACCATCAGGGGAGACCCAGTACTTC
cdr3_aa: CSGAPSGETQYF

j_call: TRBJ2-3
clone_size: .
v_call: TRBV5-8
d_call: TRBD2
cdr3_nt: TGTGCCAGCAGCCCGGGAGGCCGATCAATTACAGATACGCAGTATTTT
cdr3_aa: CASSPGGRSITDTQYF

j_call: TRBJ1-3
clone_size: .
v_call: TRBV4-3
d_call: .
cdr3_nt: TGCGCCAGCAGCCAATCGGGACACATAGGAAACACCATATATTTT
cdr3_aa: CASSQSGHIGNTIYF

j_call: TRBJ2-3
clone_size: once
v_call: TRBV9
d_call: TRBD2
cdr3_nt: TGTGCCAGCAGCGTCCGCCCGGGGGAGACTAGCGGGGGTTACACAGATACGCAGTATTTT
cdr3_aa: CASSVRPGETSGGYTDTQYF

j_call: TRBJ2-3
clone_size: .
v_call: TRBV5-1
d_call: .
cdr3_nt: TGCGCCAGCAGCTCCCTGCGTCTTCAAGATACGCAGTATTTT
cdr3_aa: CASSSLRLQDTQYF

j_call: TRBJ1-5
clone_size: .
v_call: TRBV5-8
d_call: .
cdr3_nt: TGTGCCAGCAGCCCCCTCAGGGGCCATCAGCCCCAGCATTTT
cdr3_aa: CASSPLRGHQPQHF

j_call: TRBJ2-5
clone_size: .
v_call: TRBV6-5
d_call: .
cdr3_nt: TGTGCCAGTGGCCGAACTAACGGTGAGACCCAGTACTTC
cdr3_aa: CASGRTNGETQYF

j_call: TRBJ2-2
clone_size: .
v_call: TRBV5-4
d_call: .
cdr3_nt: TGTGCCAGCAGCAAGGCCTCCACCGGGGAGCTGTTTTTT
cdr3_aa: CASSKASTGELFF

j_call: TRBJ1-5
clone_size: .
v_call: TRBV7-8
d_call: TRBD1
cdr3_nt: TGTGCCAGCAGCTTTCAACCGGGACAGGGTCGTCGCAATCAGCCCCAGCATTTT
cdr3_aa: CASSFQPGQGRRNQPQHF

j_call: TRBJ2-1
clone_size: .
v_call: TRBV5-1
d_call: .
cdr3_nt: TGCGCCAGCAGCTTAGGGCAGGGTGACAATGAGCAGTTCTTC
cdr3_aa: CASSLGQGDNEQFF

j_call: TRBJ2-1
clone_size: .
v_call: TRBV7-8
d_call: TRBD2
cdr3_nt: TGTGCCAGCAGCTCCCCGGGCGGGAGGGTCTCCTACAATGAGCAGTTCTTC
cdr3_aa: CASSSPGGRVSYNEQFF

j_call: TRBJ1-2
clone_size: .
v_call: TRBV7-2
d_call: .
cdr3_nt: TGTGCCAGCAGCGCAACAGGGCGGGGATATGGCTACACCTTC
cdr3_aa: CASSATGRGYGYTF

j_call: TRBJ1-2
clone_size: .
v_call: TRBV28
d_call: .
cdr3_nt: TGTGCCAGCAAAATTGCCGCCGCATGGGACACTGAACTAGAAAACTATGGCTACACCTTC
cdr3_aa: CASKIAAAWDTELENYGYTF

j_call: TRBJ1-6
clone_size: .
v_call: TRBV4-1
d_call: .
cdr3_nt: TGCGCCAGCAGCCAAGTACCCCCCTCACCCCTCCACTTT
cdr3_aa: CASSQVPPSPLHF

j_call: TRBJ2-7
clone_size: .
v_call: TRBV2
d_call: .
cdr3_nt: TGTGCCAGCAGTGAATATGGACAGCTCGACGAGCAGTACTTC
cdr3_aa: CASSEYGQLDEQYF

j_call: TRBJ2-7
clone_size: .
v_call: TRBV4-3
d_call: TRBD2
cdr3_nt: TGCGCCAGCAGCCAGGGCTTAGCGGGGGGTTCCTACGAGCAGTACTTC
cdr3_aa: CASSQGLAGGSYEQYF

j_call: TRBJ2-5
clone_size: .
v_call: TRBV4-3
d_call: .
cdr3_nt: TGCGCCAGCAGCCAAGTCGGGTTCGGGTTACAAGAGACCCAGTACTTC
cdr3_aa: CASSQVGFGLQETQYF

j_call: TRBJ1-1
clone_size: .
v_call: TRBV19
d_call: .
cdr3_nt: TGTGCCAGTAGTATATCCGTTATGAACACTGAAGCTTTCTTT
cdr3_aa: CASSISVMNTEAFF

j_call: TRBJ2-1
clone_size: .
v_call: TRBV28
d_call: .
cdr3_nt: TGTGCCAGCAGTTTATTCAATGAGCAGTTCTTC
cdr3_aa: CASSLFNEQFF

j_call: TRBJ1-1
clone_size: .
v_call: TRBV6-6
d_call: .
cdr3_nt: TGTGCCAGCAACAAAAGGACTGAGGGCACTGAAGCTTTCTTT
cdr3_aa: CASNKRTEGTEAFF

j_call: TRBJ2-1
clone_size: .
v_call: TRBV15
d_call: .
cdr3_nt: TGTGCCACCCACCGTGAACGGAGAGGATACAATGAGCAGTTCTTC
cdr3_aa: CATHRERRGYNEQFF

j_call: TRBJ2-2
clone_size: .
v_call: TRBV6-1
d_call: TRBD2
cdr3_nt: TGTGCCAGCAGTGGGATGTCTAGCGGGGGTGTGAACACCGGGGAGCTGTTTTTT
cdr3_aa: CASSGMSSGGVNTGELFF

j_call: TRBJ1-5
clone_size: .
v_call: TRBV7-2
d_call: .
cdr3_nt: TGTGCCAGCAGCTCCAGCCTTAGCAATCAGCCCCAGCATTTT
cdr3_aa: CASSSSLSNQPQHF

j_call: TRBJ2-1
clone_size: .
v_call: TRBV5-8
d_call: .
cdr3_nt: TGTGCCAGCAGCTTACAGGCCTACAATGAGCAGTTCTTC
cdr3_aa: CASSLQAYNEQFF